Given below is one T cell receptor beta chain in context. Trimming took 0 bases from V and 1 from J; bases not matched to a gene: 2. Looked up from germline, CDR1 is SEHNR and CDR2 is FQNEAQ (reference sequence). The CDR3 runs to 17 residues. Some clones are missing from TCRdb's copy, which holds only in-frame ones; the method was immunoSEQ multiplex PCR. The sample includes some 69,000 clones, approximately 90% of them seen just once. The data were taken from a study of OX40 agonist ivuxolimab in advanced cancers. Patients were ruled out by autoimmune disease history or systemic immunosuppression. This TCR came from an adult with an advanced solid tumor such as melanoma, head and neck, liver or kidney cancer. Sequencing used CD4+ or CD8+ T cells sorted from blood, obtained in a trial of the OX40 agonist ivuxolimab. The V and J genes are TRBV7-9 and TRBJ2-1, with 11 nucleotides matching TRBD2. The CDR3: CASSLALAGVSYNEQFF. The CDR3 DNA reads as TGTGCCAGCAGCTTAGCACTAGCGGGAGTGTCCTACAATGAGCAGTTCTTC.